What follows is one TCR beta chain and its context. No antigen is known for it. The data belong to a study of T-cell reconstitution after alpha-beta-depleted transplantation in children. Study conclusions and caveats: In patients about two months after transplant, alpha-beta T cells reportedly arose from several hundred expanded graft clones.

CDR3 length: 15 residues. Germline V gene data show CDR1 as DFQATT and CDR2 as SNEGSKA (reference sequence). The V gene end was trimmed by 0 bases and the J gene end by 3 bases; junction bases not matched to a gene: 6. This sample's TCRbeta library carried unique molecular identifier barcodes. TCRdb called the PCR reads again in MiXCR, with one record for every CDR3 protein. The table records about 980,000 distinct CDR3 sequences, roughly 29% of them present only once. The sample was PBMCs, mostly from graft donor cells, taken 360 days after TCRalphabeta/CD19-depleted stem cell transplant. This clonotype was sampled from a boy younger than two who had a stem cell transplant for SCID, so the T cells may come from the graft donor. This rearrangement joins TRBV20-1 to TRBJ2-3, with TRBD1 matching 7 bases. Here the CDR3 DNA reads TGCAGTGCTAGAGATGACAGGGCACTGACAGATACGCAGTATTTT. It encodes CSARDDRALTDTQYF.